Presented here are 18 T cell receptor beta chains from one specimen sequenced in a study of T cell repertoires in cytomegalovirus infection. MiXCR, applied by TCRdb to the reads, yields one record per CDR3 protein. The sample includes about 440,000 distinct CDR3 sequences, roughly 30% of them seen just once. Sample: PBMCs. The receptor source for this set is a human donor in good health (CMV status not recorded). Some clones in this sample may be carry-over from other donors' samples.

This clonotype was recorded only once. At one end the junction does not follow the germline gene, possibly because of a read error. This chain joins TRBV7-2 and TRBJ2-1, with TRBD2 matching over 9 bases. The CDR3 has 15 residues. Germline values: CDR1 SGHTA, CDR2 FQGNSA. This CDR3 reads CDSSNLAGVLDEQLF. Written as DNA, the CDR3 is TGTGACAGCAGCAATTTAGCGGGGGTGCTGGATGAGCAGCTCTTC. The variable domain in full, with the rest retrieved from reference TRBV7-2 and TRBJ2-1, is GAGVSQSPSNKVTEKGKDVELRCDPISGHTALYWYRQSLGQGLEFLIYFQGNSAPDKSGLPSDRFSAERTGGSVSTLTIQRTQQEDSAVYLCDSSNLAGVLDEQLFGPGTRLTVL.

This sequence joins TRBV7-9 and TRBJ2-2, with D tentatively TRBD1 or TRBD2 (5 bases each). The CDR3 has 15 amino acids. Germline loops: CDR1 SEHNR, CDR2 FQNEAQ (reference sequence). V was clipped by 3 bases and J by 4 bases, with 12 bases between them. The CDR3 DNA follows: TGTGCCAGCAGCTTGTCCGGGGCCCCCACCGGGGAGCTGTTTTTT. Translation: CASSLSGAPTGELFF.

This clonotype was observed many times. This chain uses TRBV2 with TRBJ2-1; D might be TRBD2 (5 bases). In germline, CDR1 is SNHLY, CDR2 FYNNEI. CDR3 size: 16 residues. Trimming left V 8 bases short and J 2 bases short, with 19 bases between. The DNA for the CDR3 is TGTGCCAGCCAGACCCGGGGTATCAGTCCCTACAATGAGCAGTTCTTC. It specifies CASQTRGISPYNEQFF.

Concerning this clonotype itself: A much larger clonotype is one base distant, so this may be a read error. The chain is built from TRBV7-2 and TRBJ2-3; 7 positions agree with TRBD2. Germline V gene data show CDR1 as SGHTA and CDR2 as FQGNSA. The CDR3 length is 17 residues. Unmatched junction bases numbered 11, after V lost 5 bases and J lost 0 bases. As DNA, the CDR3 is TGTGCCAGCAGCCGCACGACTCGCGGGAGAAGCACAGATACGCAGTATTTT. Protein: CASSRTTRGRSTDTQYF.

This clonotype has at least ten counts. The rearrangement links TRBV7-8 to TRBJ2-7; D perhaps matches TRBD2 (6 bases). Germline V gives CDR1 SGHVS, CDR2 FQNEAQ. The CDR3 consists of 14 residues. Trimming pared 2 bases from V and 2 bases from J, leaving 10 bases between. CDR3 amino acids: CASSLTPGAYEQYF. The CDR3 DNA reads as TGTGCCAGCAGCTTAACACCGGGAGCCTACGAGCAGTACTTC.

V gene TRBV12-3 or TRBV12-4 combines with J gene TRBJ1-5; D is uncertain. Trimming took off 6 bases at V and 5 bases at J, with 14 bases between the two ends. There are 14 residues in the CDR3. CDR3 DNA sequence: TGTGCCAGCAGCCTAGGACGCTCCGATCAGCCCCAGCATTTT. This gives the protein CASSLGRSDQPQHF.

The chain employs TRBV20-1 and TRBJ2-1; D gene uncertain. Germline-derived CDR1 and CDR2 are DFQATT and SNEGSKA (reference sequence). Between the trimmed V and J ends, which lost 4 bases and 7 bases, there was a span of 11 bases. This CDR3 is built from 12 residues. CDR3 region: CSAMTWWNEQFF. CDR3 DNA sequence: TGCAGTGCTATGACGTGGTGGAATGAGCAGTTCTTC.

The chain is built from TRBV6-1 and TRBJ2-5; the match to TRBD2 covers 8 bases. J was trimmed by 5 bases and V by 5 bases; bases with no gene match: 10. The CDR3 contains 15 residues. CDR1 and CDR2 from the germline V gene are MNHNS and SASEGT. The CDR3 DNA reads as TGTGCCAGCAGTCGGGGGGGCGCGGATTGGGAGACCCAGTACTTC. Protein: CASSRGGADWETQYF.

This clonotype was counted a few times. The chain couples TRBV6-2 or TRBV6-3 to TRBJ2-7, with 11 bases matching TRBD2. The V segment lost 7 bases and the J segment 2 bases; nucleotides outside the gene matches: 7. This CDR3 spans 15 amino acids. CDR1 MNHEY and CDR2 SVGEGT come from the germline V gene. The CDR3 is CASKGGLAVTYEQYF. The DNA for the CDR3 is TGTGCCAGCAAGGGGGGACTAGCGGTAACCTACGAGCAGTACTTC.

This clonotype occurred a few times. This chain uses TRBV4-1 with TRBJ2-1; no firm D call. This CDR3 is 15 amino acids long. Trimming stripped 2 bases from V and 5 bases from J, with 13 bases between. The germline gives CDR1 MGHRA, CDR2 YSYEKL. The chain's CDR3 is CASSQINTPHNEQFF. The DNA of the CDR3 is TGCGCCAGCAGCCAAATCAATACCCCACACAATGAGCAGTTCTTC.

This CDR3 is CASSLEGRNYGYTF. CDR3 DNA: TGCGCCAGCAGCTTGGAGGGGCGGAACTATGGCTACACCTTC. This chain joins TRBV5-1 and TRBJ1-2, with D perhaps matching TRBD1 (5 bases). Germline V gene data show CDR1 as SGHRS and CDR2 as YFSETQ. Trimming removed 0 bases from V and 2 bases from J, with 8 bases in between. This CDR3 spans 14 amino acids.

In this sample, this clonotype turned up many times. The CDR3 coding sequence is TGTGCCAGCAGCGTAACGGGACAGTACTACAATGAGCAGTTCTTC. Encoded protein: CASSVTGQYYNEQFF. The chain uses TRBV7-2 and TRBJ2-1; TRBD1 matches 7 bases. V shed 5 bases and J 3 bases; nucleotides not matched to a gene: 7. This CDR3 has 15 residues. Germline values: CDR1 SGHTA, CDR2 FQGNSA.

The chain joins TRBV24-1 to TRBJ1-2; D remains ambiguous. CDR1 KGHDR and CDR2 SFDVKD come from the germline V gene. V lost 5 bases and J 8 bases, leaving 8 bases between the germline ends. This CDR3 is built from 11 residues. Here the CDR3 DNA reads TGTGCCACCAGTGCGGGTGGAGGCTACACCTTC. It encodes CATSAGGGYTF.

This clonotype came up a few times. The rearrangement joins TRBV24-1 to TRBJ1-5; 7 positions agree with TRBD1. Germline CDR1 KGHDR, CDR2 SFDVKD. This CDR3 is built from 14 residues. V gave up 0 bases and J gave up 6 bases; unmatched junction bases: 1. CDR3 sequence reads: CATSDLGDSQPQHF. CDR3 DNA: TGTGCCACCAGTGATTTGGGGGACAGTCAGCCCCAGCATTTT.

This chain connects TRBV5-6 to TRBJ1-1, with a tentative D call TRBD1 (5 bases). V lost 0 bases and J 5 bases, leaving 14 bases between the germline ends. Per the germline V gene, CDR1 is SGHDT and CDR2 is YYEEEE. The CDR3 consists of 15 residues. CDR3 DNA sequence: TGTGCCAGCAGCTTGGGACGCAGGGTAGAAACTGAAGCTTTCTTT. It is translated as CASSLGRRVETEAFF.

V usage is TRBV12-3 or TRBV12-4 and J usage is TRBJ1-5; D not certain. Trimming removed 5 bases from V and 3 bases from J, with 11 bases in between. The CDR3 loop spans 14 amino acids. The CDR3 protein is CASSKGAANQPQHF. The CDR3, as DNA: TGTGCCAGCAGTAAAGGAGCGGCCAATCAGCCCCAGCATTTT.

This chain uses TRBV7-2 with TRBJ1-3, with D unresolved. Germline-derived CDR1 and CDR2 are SGHTA and FQGNSA. There are 15 residues in the CDR3. CDR3 DNA sequence: TGTGACATCAGCTTAGCTCGTCGGGGAGGAAACACCATATATTTT. Its protein is CDISLARRGGNTIYF.

The genes are TRBV7-2 and TRBJ1-2; TRBD1 matches 7 bases. The germline CDR1 and CDR2 sequences are SGHTA and FQGNSA. This CDR3 is 16 amino acids long. The CDR3 bases are TGTTTCAGCAGCTTAAGGGGACAGTATACTAACTATGGCTACACCTTC. This codes for CFSSLRGQYTNYGYTF.